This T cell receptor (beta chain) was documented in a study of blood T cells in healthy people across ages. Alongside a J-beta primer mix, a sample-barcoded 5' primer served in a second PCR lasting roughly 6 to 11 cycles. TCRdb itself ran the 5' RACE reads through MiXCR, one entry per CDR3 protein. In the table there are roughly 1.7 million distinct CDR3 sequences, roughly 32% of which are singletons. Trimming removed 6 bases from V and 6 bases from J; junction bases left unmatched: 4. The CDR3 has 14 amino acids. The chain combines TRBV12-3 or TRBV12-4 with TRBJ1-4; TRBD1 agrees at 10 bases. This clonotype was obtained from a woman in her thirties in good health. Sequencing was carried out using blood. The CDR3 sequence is CASRTGGVHEKLFF. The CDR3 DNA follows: TGTGCCAGCAGGACAGGGGGCGTGCATGAAAAACTGTTTTTT.